This T cell receptor beta chain was identified in a study of blood T cell repertoires in COVID-19. At the level of the study: Samples representing acute and convalescent COVID-19 were sourced from the United States, Italy and Spain. PBMCs, B-cell-depleted T cells, or T cells were the source of the cDNA or gDNA that made up the material.

This clone has only one observation. Original handling: Quantification of nucleated cells was approximated via reference gene primer amplification. Produced via immunoSEQ multiplex PCR; TCRdb's table is partial and in-frame only. V and J calls and clone size follow that table, whereas D and trimming were derived from the DNA. Of about 180,000 clones in the sample, about four fifths were seen once. This CDR3 is 16 amino acids long. V shed 0 bases and J 8 bases; nucleotides not matched to a gene: 12. Germline CDR1 and CDR2: ENHRY and SYGVKD. This sequence joins TRBV10-3 and TRBJ1-2; 7 positions match TRBD1. The material sequenced was peripheral blood. The receptor's source is a human donor in a cohort sampled during active COVID-19. The CDR3 coding sequence is TGTGCCATCAGTGAGTCGAGGGGATTACAGGGGCAAGGCTACACCTTC. It translates to CAISESRGLQGQGYTF.